Here is one T cell receptor (beta chain) with its context. This sample stems from a study of CD8 T cells in Susac syndrome. Reverse transcription used roughly 0.45 to 1 ug RNA and random hexamers. Using its own MiXCR run on the immunoSEQ multiplex PCR reads, TCRdb lists one record per CDR3 protein. This sample has under 550,000 distinct CDR3 sequences; 75% to 90% occur once, and the top ten carry 0.12%. The authors negatively isolated CD8+ and CD4+ T cells and FACS-enriched TEMRA cells. This TCR derives from a human donor with multiple sclerosis. Sample: CD8+ T cells from PBMCs.

Here the CDR3 DNA reads TGTGCCAGCAGTTTCCGGGACCCAGCAGGGACTGAAGCTTTCTTT. It specifies CASSFRDPAGTEAFF. The gene calls are TRBV27 and TRBJ1-1, with D tentatively TRBD1 (5 bases). Germline CDR1 and CDR2: MNHEY and SMNVEV (reference sequence). The V end lost 3 bases, the J end lost 5 bases, and 16 bases lay between the germline ends. This CDR3 is built from 15 residues.